These 10 T cell receptor beta chains were all obtained from the same sample, sequenced in a study of T cells after yellow fever vaccination. TCRdb reanalysed the 5' RACE reads using MiXCR and keeps one entry per CDR3 protein. The sample includes 620,000 or so distinct CDR3 sequences, about 17% seen only once; the top ten take around 16%. Sample: PBMCs, taken 5 days after the first yellow fever vaccination. These receptors were taken from a man aged 18 to 30 who received the YFV17D yellow fever vaccine.

This clonotype was observed a handful of times. J is TRBJ2-7 and V is TRBV11-2; no definite D call. The CDR3 extends over 15 amino acids. Germline CDR1 and CDR2: SGHAT and FQNNGV. V was shortened by 1 base and J by 0 bases, with 10 bases between the two germline ends. The CDR3: CASSLGGWSSYEQYV. The CDR3 DNA follows: TGTGCCAGCAGCTTAGGTGGCTGGAGCTCCTACGAGCAGTACGTC.

This clonotype came up many times. The chain couples TRBV3-1 to TRBJ1-3; TRBD1 agrees at 9 bases. The trim removed 4 bases at V and 0 bases at J, leaving 1 base unmatched. CDR3 length: 15 amino acids. Per the germline V gene, CDR1 is LGHDT and CDR2 is YNNKEL (reference sequence). CDR3 DNA: TGTGCCAGCAGCCCGGGACAGGGCTCTGGAAACACCATATATTTT. Its protein product is CASSPGQGSGNTIYF.

This clonotype has a count of ten or more. This chain links TRBV6-2 or TRBV6-3 with TRBJ2-1; D is unclear. V lost 4 bases, J lost 0 bases, and 4 bases lay in between. There are 13 residues in the CDR3. Germline lookup yields CDR1 MNHEY and CDR2 SVGEGT. The CDR3 DNA sequence: TGTGCCAGCAGTTCTAGCTCCTACAATGAGCAGTTCTTC. Translation gives CASSSSSYNEQFF.

This clonotype has more than one count but fewer than ten. The rearrangement links TRBV5-1 to TRBJ2-4, with TRBD2 matching 12 bases. The ends lost 0 bases at V and 11 bases at J; junction bases unmatched: 15. Germline V gene data show CDR1 as SGHRS and CDR2 as YFSETQ. CDR3 size: 18 residues. For the CDR3, the DNA is TGCGCCAGCAGCTTGGCGTCTTCTAGCGGGGGGGCCATTCATGTTCAGTACTTC. Its translation: CASSLASSSGGAIHVQYF.

J is TRBJ2-2 and V is TRBV14; weak D call: TRBD1 (5 bases). The CDR3 has 15 residues. The V gene's germline CDR1 is SGHDN and CDR2 FVKESK. V lost 3 bases and J lost 6, with 14 bases in between. CDR3 amino acids: CASSQPKGRAGELFF. The DNA for the CDR3 is TGTGCCAGCAGCCAGCCTAAGGGGCGCGCCGGGGAGCTGTTTTTT.

This clonotype appeared many times. The V and J genes are TRBV6-5 and TRBJ2-5; no clear D. V lost 0 bases and J lost 1, with 6 bases in between. Germline loops: CDR1 MNHEY, CDR2 SVGAGI. This CDR3 comprises 14 residues. In DNA, the CDR3 is TGTGCCAGCAGTTACTCCACCGGCCAAGAGACCCAGTACTTC. It specifies CASSYSTGQETQYF.

The rearrangement links TRBV27 to TRBJ2-5, with 8 bases identical to TRBD1. V lost 4 bases, J lost 2 bases, and 6 bases stayed unmatched. The CDR3 is made up of 15 amino acids. Germline-derived CDR1 and CDR2 are MNHEY and SMNVEV (reference sequence). CDR3 in DNA: TGTGCCAGCAGTTCCGAGACAGGGGCGCAAGAGACCCAGTACTTC. It yields the protein CASSSETGAQETQYF.

There are a few counts of this clonotype. The chain recombines TRBV6-2 or TRBV6-3 with TRBJ1-5; unclear D gene. This CDR3 has 14 residues. The germline gives CDR1 MNHEY, CDR2 SVGEGT. V gave up 3 bases and J gave up 1 base, with 7 bases separating them. CDR3 region: CASSYLDSNQPQHF. Here the CDR3 DNA reads TGTGCCAGCAGTTATTTAGACAGCAATCAGCCCCAGCATTTT.

This clonotype was counted between two and nine times. The chain couples TRBV6-5 to TRBJ2-3; D not certain. Trimming left V 2 bases short and J 7 bases short, with 13 bases between. CDR1 MNHEY and CDR2 SVGAGI come from the germline V gene. The length of the CDR3 is 14 residues. The CDR3 region has the DNA TGTGCCAGCAGTTACGGAACAGCCCAAAATACGCAGTATTTT. Translating gives CASSYGTAQNTQYF.

This clonotype was seen only a few times. DNA of the CDR3: TGTGCCAGCAGCCAGGTCTGGTTCACCTACGAGCAGTACGTC. Its translation: CASSQVWFTYEQYV. The chain recombines TRBV7-8 with TRBJ2-7; D not resolved. The V end was cut by 5 bases, the J end by 2 bases, with 13 bases between. Germline assignment: CDR1 SGHVS and CDR2 FQNEAQ. The CDR3 runs 14 residues.